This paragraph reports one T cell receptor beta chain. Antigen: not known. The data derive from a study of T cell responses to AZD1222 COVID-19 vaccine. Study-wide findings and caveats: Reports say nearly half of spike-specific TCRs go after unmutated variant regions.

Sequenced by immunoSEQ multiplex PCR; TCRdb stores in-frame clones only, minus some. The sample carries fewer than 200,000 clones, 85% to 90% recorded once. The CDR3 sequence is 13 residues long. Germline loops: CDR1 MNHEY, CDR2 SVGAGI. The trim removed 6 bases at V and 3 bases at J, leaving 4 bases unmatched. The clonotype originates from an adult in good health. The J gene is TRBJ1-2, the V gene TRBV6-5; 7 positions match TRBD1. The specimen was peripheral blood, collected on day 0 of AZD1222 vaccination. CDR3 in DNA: TGTGCCAGCAGGATCACAGGGGACTATGGCTACACCTTC. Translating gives CASRITGDYGYTF.